A selection of T cell receptor beta chains follows, all from one sample in a study of T cell repertoires in cytomegalovirus infection. No antigen is known for these receptors. TCRdb called the reads again in MiXCR, with one record for every CDR3 protein. The data show around 770,000 distinct CDR3 sequences, just under 30% seen once. Specimen: cultured CD8+ T cells from PBMCs, collected from culture after CMV antigen stimulation. The receptors derive from a human donor in good health (CMV status not recorded). Some clones in this sample may be carry-over from other donors' samples. Each CDR3 is given with its conserved first and last residue. D genes are given only for firm matches. Some rows mark clone size as missing; the rest say once, few, many or name a class of expanded clone.

j_call cdr3_length clone_size v_call d_call cdr3_nt cdr3_aa
TRBJ2-7 12 - TRBV5-6 - TGTGCCAGCAGCTCGTTTCTGGACGAGCAGTACTTC CASSSFLDEQYF
TRBJ2-4 12 few TRBV7-4 - TGTGCCAGCAGCCGAAAGGGGTTCCAACAGTACTTC CASSRKGFQQYF
TRBJ2-1 13 few TRBV7-8 TRBD1 TGTGCCAGCAGCTTAAATAGGGGGCGAGAGCAGTTCTTC CASSLNRGREQFF
TRBJ2-2 16 - TRBV7-7 - TGTGCTAGCAGCTATGAAGGGAACACTGGCACCGGGGAGCTGTTTTTT CASSYEGNTGTGELFF
TRBJ2-3 15 many TRBV7-2 TRBD2 TGTGCCAGCAGCTCGGGACTAGCCAGGGCAGATACGCAGTATTTT CASSSGLARADTQYF
TRBJ1-1 16 - TRBV7-2 - TGTGCCAGCAGCCCCCGCGTGAGGGGCCTGGACACTGAAGCTTTCTTT CASSPRVRGLDTEAFF
TRBJ2-1 13 few TRBV5-4 - TGTGCCAGCAGCCCCGACATTCACAATGAGCAGTTCTTC CASSPDIHNEQFF
TRBJ1-5 13 many TRBV7-2 - TGTGCCAGCAGCCGCGCTTACAATCAGCCCCAGCATTTT CASSRAYNQPQHF
TRBJ1-3 13 many TRBV7-6 - TGTGCCAGCAGCTTAGAAGGGTGGAACACCATATATTTT CASSLEGWNTIYF
TRBJ1-5 12 - TRBV6-2/TRBV6-3 - TGTGCCAGCAGTTACGGTGGTATGCCCCAGCATTTT CASSYGGMPQHF
TRBJ1-5 18 - TRBV6-2/TRBV6-3 - TGTGCCAGCAGTTACGACAATCAAGGCCTATATAGCAATCAGCCCCAGCATTTT CASSYDNQGLYSNQPQHF
TRBJ1-6 14 - TRBV7-2 - TGTGCCAGCAGCTTTACCACATATAATTCACCCCTCCACTTT CASSFTTYNSPLHF
TRBJ2-5 15 many TRBV28 TRBD1 TGTGCCAGCAGTCTAGGGGACAGGGCAGGGGAGACCCAGTACTTC CASSLGDRAGETQYF
TRBJ1-5 12 - TRBV7-9 - TGTGCCTCGAGGGGGGGGACTCAGCCCCAGCATTTT CASRGGTQPQHF
TRBJ1-3 18 - TRBV18 - TGTGCCAGCTCACCACCGACTTGGGCAGGCGTCTTTGGAAACACCATATATTTT CASSPPTWAGVFGNTIYF
TRBJ2-3 15 - TRBV6-5 - TGTGCCAGCAGGGCCGAGACAAGACGCACAGATACGCAGTATTTT CASRAETRRTDTQYF
TRBJ2-5 16 - TRBV14 TRBD2 TGTGCCAGCAGCCATCCGGGACTAGCGGGTAAAGAGACCCAGTACTTC CASSHPGLAGKETQYF
TRBJ2-3 16 - TRBV6-5 TRBD1 TGTGCCAGCACCGAGGGGGTGAGGGGACAGGCAGATACGCAGTATTTT CASTEGVRGQADTQYF
TRBJ1-6 14 - TRBV27 TRBD1 TGTGCCAGCAGTTTTCAGGGGGCTATTTCACCCCTCCACTTT CASSFQGAISPLHF
TRBJ2-3 15 - TRBV6-1 - TGTGCCAGCACTCAACCGTGGGATTTCACAGATACGCAGTATTTT CASTQPWDFTDTQYF
TRBJ1-1 16 many TRBV11-1 - TGTGCCAGCCGCTTCGGGGCAGGAGGATTCGCAACTGAAGCTTTCTTT CASRFGAGGFATEAFF
TRBJ2-3 16 - TRBV7-4 TRBD2 TGTGCCAGCAGCCCCCCCCAGCGGGGTAGCACAGATACGCAGTATTTT CASSPPQRGSTDTQYF
TRBJ2-2 16 - TRBV24-1 TRBD1 TGTGCCACCAGTGACCCTGACAGGGCTAACACCGGGGAGCTGTTTTTT CATSDPDRANTGELFF
TRBJ2-3 15 many TRBV5-4 TRBD2 TGTGCCAGCAGCCAGACTAGCGGGGGGGCTGATACGCAGTATTTT CASSQTSGGADTQYF
TRBJ2-3 15 - TRBV11-2 - TGTGCCAGCAGCTTAGATGCCAGGGCGGTAGATACGCAGTATTTT CASSLDARAVDTQYF
TRBJ2-1 15 - TRBV19 - TGTGCCAGTAGTTCGCACCTGGACTCCTACAATGAGCAGTTCTTC CASSSHLDSYNEQFF
TRBJ1-5 15 medium-sized TRBV7-2 TRBD1 TGTGCCAGCAGCTTCCACAGGGGTTCGAATCAGCCCCAGCATTTT CASSFHRGSNQPQHF
TRBJ1-1 12 - TRBV12-3/TRBV12-4 - TGTGCCAGCAGTTTCAGGGTAGTTGAAGCTTTCTTT CASSFRVVEAFF
TRBJ2-1 16 few TRBV7-2 TRBD1 TGTGCCAGCAGCAATTGGGGGGGGGACAGGGGCAATGAGCAGTTCTTC CASSNWGGDRGNEQFF
TRBJ1-3 18 many TRBV12-5 - TGTGCTAGTGGTTTTTCGACCCAGACAGAGAGCTCTGGAAACACCATATATTTT CASGFSTQTESSGNTIYF
TRBJ1-1 15 many TRBV6-1 - TGTGCCAGCAGTGCCCCCCAGGGCATGAACACTGAAGCTTTCTTT CASSAPQGMNTEAFF
TRBJ1-3 16 many TRBV7-2 - TGTGCCAGCAGCTTACCCCAGTCCCTCTCTGGAAACACCATATATTTT CASSLPQSLSGNTIYF
TRBJ1-1 19 once TRBV12-3/TRBV12-4 TRBD1 TGTGCCAGCAGTTTCTGGCCCGGGACAGGGGGCTTCCTCGGCGCTGAAGCTTTCTTT CASSFWPGTGGFLGAEAFF
TRBJ2-1 16 - TRBV7-9 TRBD2 TGTGCCAGCAGCCCCGGGAGGTTTAGCGGGGAAAATGAGCAGTTCTTC CASSPGRFSGENEQFF
TRBJ2-6 16 few TRBV15 - TGTGCCACCAGCCGATGGGGGTTAACTGGGGCCAACGTCCTGACTTTC CATSRWGLTGANVLTF
TRBJ2-3 15 few TRBV18 - TGTGCCAGCTCACGCGCGGAACAGAACACAGATACGCAGTATTTT CASSRAEQNTDTQYF
TRBJ1-6 14 - TRBV12-3/TRBV12-4 - TGTGCCAGCAGTTTTCGGGTTTATAATTCACCCCTCCACTTT CASSFRVYNSPLHF
TRBJ2-3 16 few TRBV13 - TGTGCCAGCAGCTTAGGCGCGGGGGCCACTACAGATACGCAGTATTTT CASSLGAGATTDTQYF
TRBJ1-1 17 - TRBV9 TRBD1 TGTGCCAGCAGCATCTCCTCGTGGGGGGACAGAAACACTGAAGCTTTCTTT CASSISSWGDRNTEAFF
TRBJ2-7 16 - TRBV7-9 TRBD2 TGTGCCAGCAGCTTTCATACCAGCGGGGGAACCTACGAGCAGTACTTC CASSFHTSGGTYEQYF
TRBJ2-3 18 - TRBV11-3 TRBD2 TGTGCCAGCAGCCGCTGGACGGCTGCGGGGGGGCCCGGAGATACGCAGTATTTT CASSRWTAAGGPGDTQYF
TRBJ2-1 16 - TRBV6-1 TRBD2 TGTGCCAGCAGTCAAAGACGGGGGGGGGACTACAATGAGCAGTTCTTC CASSQRRGGDYNEQFF
TRBJ2-3 12 - TRBV29-1 - TGCAGCGCCGGACAGATAGTAGATACGCAGTATTTT CSAGQIVDTQYF
TRBJ2-7 14 many TRBV7-9 TRBD1 TGTGCCAGCAGCCGAGGGGACAGCTCCTACGAGCAGTACTTC CASSRGDSSYEQYF
TRBJ2-6 16 - TRBV27 - TGTGCCAGCAGTTTATCTTCATACTCTGGGGCCAACGTCCTGACTTTC CASSLSSYSGANVLTF
TRBJ2-2 21 many TRBV7-8 TRBD1 TGTGCCAGCAGCAATCCACAATATGATCCGACAGGGAAAAAGGAAGCCGGGGAGCTGTTTTTT CASSNPQYDPTGKKEAGELFF
TRBJ1-1 14 many TRBV5-4 - TGTGCCAGCAGCTTGGACGTACTAGGTACTGAAGCTTTCTTT CASSLDVLGTEAFF
TRBJ1-1 13 few TRBV19 - TGTGCCAGTACCACCCGTCGGACAGTTAAAGCTTTCTTT CASTTRRTVKAFF
TRBJ2-1 18 few TRBV4-1 TRBD2 TGCGCCAGCAGCCAAGCTTGGCTAGCGGGGTCGCAGTACAATGAGCAGTTCTTC CASSQAWLAGSQYNEQFF
TRBJ1-3 11 many TRBV2 - TGTGCCAGTCTCGGGGGAAACACCATATATTTT CASLGGNTIYF
TRBJ2-2 15 few TRBV7-9 - TGTGCCAGCAGCATCCGGGACGCCCGCACCGGGGAGCTGTTTTTT CASSIRDARTGELFF
TRBJ2-2 15 - TRBV29-1 TRBD1 TGCAGCGCCCGGGACAGGGGTAGGAACACCGGGGAGCTGTTTTTT CSARDRGRNTGELFF
TRBJ2-7 13 - TRBV20-1 - TGCAGTGCTAGGGACGGCTATACCTACGAGCAGTACTTC CSARDGYTYEQYF
TRBJ2-2 17 few TRBV5-4 TRBD2 TGTGCCAGCAGCTTGCATAACGGACTAGCGGGGACCGGGGAGCTGTTTTTT CASSLHNGLAGTGELFF
TRBJ1-6 13 - TRBV7-9 - TGTGCCAGCAGCTTAGCGCCTGATTCACCCCTCCACTTT CASSLAPDSPLHF
TRBJ1-1 14 few TRBV12-3/TRBV12-4 TRBD1 TGTGCCAGCAGTTTGGGGGACAGTGACACTGAAGCTTTCTTT CASSLGDSDTEAFF
TRBJ2-1 14 few TRBV27 - TGTGCCAGCAGAATAAGGGCAGTACACAATGAGCAGTTCTTC CASRIRAVHNEQFF
TRBJ2-3 13 - TRBV9 - TGTGCCAGCAGCGAATGGGACACAGATACGCAGTATTTT CASSEWDTDTQYF
TRBJ2-4 13 few TRBV19 - TGTGCCACCATGGACCCTTGGGAAGACATTCAGTACTTC CATMDPWEDIQYF